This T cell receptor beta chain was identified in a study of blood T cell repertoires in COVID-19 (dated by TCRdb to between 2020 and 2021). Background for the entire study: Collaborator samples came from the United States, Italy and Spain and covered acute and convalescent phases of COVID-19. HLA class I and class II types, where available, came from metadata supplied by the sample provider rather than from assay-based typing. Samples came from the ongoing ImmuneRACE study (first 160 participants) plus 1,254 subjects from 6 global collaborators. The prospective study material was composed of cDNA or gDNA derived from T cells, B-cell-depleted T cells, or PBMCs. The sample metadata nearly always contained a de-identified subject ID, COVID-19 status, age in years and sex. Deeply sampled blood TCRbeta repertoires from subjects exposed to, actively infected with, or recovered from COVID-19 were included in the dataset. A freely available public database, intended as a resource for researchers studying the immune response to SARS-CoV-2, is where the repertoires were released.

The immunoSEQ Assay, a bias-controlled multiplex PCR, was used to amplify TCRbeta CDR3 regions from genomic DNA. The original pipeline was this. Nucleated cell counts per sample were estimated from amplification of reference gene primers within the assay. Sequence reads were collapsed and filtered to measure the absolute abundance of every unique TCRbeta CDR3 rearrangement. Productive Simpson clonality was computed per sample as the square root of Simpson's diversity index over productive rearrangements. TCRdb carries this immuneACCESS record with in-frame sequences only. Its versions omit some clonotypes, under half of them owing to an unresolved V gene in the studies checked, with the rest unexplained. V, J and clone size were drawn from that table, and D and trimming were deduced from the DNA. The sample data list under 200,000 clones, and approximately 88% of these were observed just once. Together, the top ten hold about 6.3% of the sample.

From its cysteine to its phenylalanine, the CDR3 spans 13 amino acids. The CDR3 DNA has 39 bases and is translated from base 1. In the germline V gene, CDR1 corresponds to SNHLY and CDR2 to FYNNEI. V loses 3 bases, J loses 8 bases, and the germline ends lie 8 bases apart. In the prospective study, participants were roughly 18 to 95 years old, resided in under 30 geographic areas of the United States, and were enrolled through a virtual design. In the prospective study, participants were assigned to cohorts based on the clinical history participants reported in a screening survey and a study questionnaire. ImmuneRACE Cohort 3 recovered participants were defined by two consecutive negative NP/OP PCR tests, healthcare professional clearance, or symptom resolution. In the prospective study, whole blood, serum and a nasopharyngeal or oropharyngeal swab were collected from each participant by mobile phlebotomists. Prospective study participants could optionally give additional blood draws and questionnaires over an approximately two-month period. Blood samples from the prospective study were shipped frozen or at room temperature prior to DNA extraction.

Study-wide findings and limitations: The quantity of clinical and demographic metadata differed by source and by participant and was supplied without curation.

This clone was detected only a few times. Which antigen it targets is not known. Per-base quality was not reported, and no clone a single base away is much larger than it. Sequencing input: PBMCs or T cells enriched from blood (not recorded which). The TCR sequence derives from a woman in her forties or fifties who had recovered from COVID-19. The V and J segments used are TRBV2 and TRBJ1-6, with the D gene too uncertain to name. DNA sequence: TGTGCCAGCAGTGATGGCGGGGATTCACCCCTCCACTTT. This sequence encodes CASSDGGDSPLHF.